What follows are 6 T cell receptor beta chains derived from one specimen sequenced in a study of T cells in Graves' hyperthyroidism and ophthalmopathy. Amplified TCR beta CDR3 regions came from RNA transcripts. TCR CDR3 underwent first-round RT-PCR with the HTBI primer set. MiXCR was run by TCRdb on the multiplex PCR reads, yielding one entry per CDR3 protein. Here the sample spans 550,000 to 700,000 distinct CDR3 sequences, about 15% being singletons. The specimen sequenced was blood. Receptors originate from a woman aged 40 to 49 with Graves' ophthalmopathy.

Many counts were recorded for this clonotype. This chain joins TRBV30 and TRBJ2-7; unclear D gene. Trimming left V 0 bases short and J 6 bases short, with 12 bases between. The V gene's germline CDR1 is GTSNPN and CDR2 SVGIG (reference sequence). There are 13 residues in the CDR3. Written as DNA, the CDR3 is TGTGCCTGGAGTGTAAGTAGAGTAGGCGAGCAGTACTTC. Encoded protein: CAWSVSRVGEQYF. The complete variable domain, with remaining parts taken from reference TRBV30 and TRBJ2-7, reads SQTIHQWPATLVQPVGSPLSLECTVEGTSNPNLYWYRQAAGRGLQLLFYSVGIGQISSEVPQNLSASRPQDRQFILSSKKLLLSDSGFYLCAWSVSRVGEQYFGPGTRLTVT.

This clonotype was observed many times. This chain uses TRBV6-1 with TRBJ2-7, with 10 bases identical to TRBD1. Germline values: CDR1 MNHNS, CDR2 SASEGT. CDR3 length equals 14 residues. Unmatched junction bases numbered 4, after V lost 5 bases and J lost 3 bases. The CDR3 reads CASSRWDRGYEQYF. The CDR3 DNA follows: TGTGCCAGCAGTCGGTGGGACAGGGGCTACGAGCAGTACTTC.

This clonotype has a handful of counts. This CDR3 is CASSEQGTYNSPLHF. The DNA of the CDR3 is TGTGCCAGCAGTGAACAGGGCACCTATAATTCACCCCTCCACTTT. The V call is TRBV2, the J call TRBJ1-6; D perhaps matches TRBD1 (5 bases). V shed 2 bases and J shed 2 bases, with 7 bases lying between them. The CDR3 sequence is 15 residues long. Germline loops: CDR1 SNHLY, CDR2 FYNNEI.

This clonotype was found many times. The rearrangement links TRBV10-3 to TRBJ2-7; 8 nucleotides align to TRBD2. Germline CDR1 and CDR2: ENHRY and SYGVKD. The CDR3 extends over 14 amino acids. With V trimmed by 0 bases and J by 2 bases, 0 bases remained unmatched. The chain's CDR3 is CAISESGLAYEQYF. The DNA of the CDR3 is TGTGCCATCAGTGAGTCGGGACTAGCCTACGAGCAGTACTTC.

This clonotype was observed a handful of times. This chain connects TRBV3-1 to TRBJ1-2, with 7 bases that match TRBD1. The V segment lost 5 bases and the J segment 3 bases; nucleotides outside the gene matches: 15. CDR1 LGHDT and CDR2 YNNKEL come from the germline V gene (reference sequence). CDR3 size: 17 residues. Here the CDR3 reads CASSSVPLETGYYGYTF. The CDR3 bases are TGTGCCAGCAGCTCCGTCCCCCTGGAGACAGGGTACTATGGCTACACCTTC.

The chain uses TRBV3-1 and TRBJ1-5; D unresolved. The V end was cut by 0 bases, the J end by 6 bases, with 6 bases between. The CDR3 spans 13 residues. CDR1 and CDR2 from the germline V gene are LGHDT and YNNKEL (reference sequence). In nucleotides, the CDR3 is TGTGCCAGCAGCCAAGAACGGGGTCAGCCCCAGCATTTT. This gives the protein CASSQERGQPQHF.